This T cell receptor beta chain was found in a study of early T cells in non-severe SARS-CoV-2 infection. Study-wide context: The chains were unpaired, and the sequenced material was bulk RNA from unsorted whole blood. Study conclusions and caveats: Sequences matched to VDJdb favored anti-spike CD8 responses, while private and CD4 specificities were missed.

CDR3 length: 15 amino acids. Trimming removed 1 base at V and 10 bases at J, with 14 bases between. Per the germline V gene, CDR1 is MGHRA and CDR2 is YSYEKL. This clonotype was picked up one time. The antigen is not known. Individual cDNA molecules were tagged with unique molecular identifiers. TCRdb processed the 5' RACE reads anew with MiXCR; each CDR3 protein has one entry. Here the sample spans about 71,000 distinct CDR3 sequences, under 15% being singletons. This TCR was sampled from an adult who was a healthcare worker with PCR-confirmed SARS-CoV-2 infection or an uninfected control (not recorded which). Sequenced material: whole blood, taken at baseline. The V and J genes are TRBV4-1 and TRBJ1-6; D possibly corresponds to TRBD1 (5 bases). The CDR3 coding sequence is TGCGCCAGCAGCCAAGCTGTAGGCGGGGGATCACCCCTCCACTTT. Its protein product is CASSQAVGGGSPLHF.